The next 7 T cell receptor beta chains were all read from a single sample in a study of shared clonotypes between healthy human individuals. TCRdb's copy holds only in-frame clones and misses some; the assay was immunoSEQ multiplex PCR. The top ten hold 0.045% to 0.07% of the sample, which has hundreds of thousands of clones, 97% seen once. The sample comprised naive CD4+ T cells sorted from blood. As to subset: CD45RA+ positively selected. These receptors were taken from a woman in her 30s in good health.

V is TRBV9 and J is TRBJ2-1; possibly TRBD1 for D (6 bases). The germline gives CDR1 SGDLS, CDR2 YYNGEE. The length of the CDR3 is 16 residues. V gave up 4 bases and J gave up 1 base, with 15 bases separating them. CDR3 residues: CASSPRLGQSYNEQFF. The CDR3 DNA reads as TGTGCCAGCAGCCCCCGCCTAGGACAGTCCTACAATGAGCAGTTCTTC.

This chain links TRBV6-1 with TRBJ1-2; the match to TRBD1 covers 7 bases. Germline V gene data show CDR1 as MNHNS and CDR2 as SASEGT. With V trimmed by 11 bases and J by 4 bases, 10 bases remained unmatched. This CDR3 spans 13 amino acids. Written as DNA, the CDR3 is TGTGCCCTATTCCGACAGGGTGCCTATGGCTACACCTTC. Protein sequence: CALFRQGAYGYTF.

The chain combines TRBV29-1 with TRBJ1-2; D remains unclear. The ends were cut back, 4 bases at V and 4 bases at J, with 16 bases in the middle. CDR3 size: 14 residues. Germline CDR1 reads SQVTM; CDR2 reads ANQGSEA. The DNA for the CDR3 is TGCAGCGTTGTATTGGCAGTAGGAACCTATGGCTACACCTTC. This sequence encodes CSVVLAVGTYGYTF.

The genes are TRBV5-1 and TRBJ2-3; 8 nucleotides line up with TRBD2. The CDR3 loop spans 15 amino acids. V dropped 3 bases and J dropped 1; count of bases not matched to a gene: 4. Germline CDR1 reads SGHRS; CDR2 reads YFSETQ. In nucleotides, the CDR3 is TGCGCCAGCAGCTCCACAGCGGGAGGCACAGATACGCAGTATTTT. Protein sequence: CASSSTAGGTDTQYF.

CDR3 in DNA: TGTGCCAGCAGCCAAGATTTAGGGACAGGGTTTGTTCCTGAAGCTTTCTTT. This encodes CASSQDLGTGFVPEAFF. The rearrangement uses TRBV14 and TRBJ1-1; TRBD1 matches 9 bases. Germline V lookup: CDR1 SGHDN, CDR2 FVKESK. Germline trimming cut 0 bases from V and 6 bases from J; bases unmatched to any gene: 11. The CDR3 covers 17 residues.

The table lists this clone with a count of one. The chain employs TRBV6-6 and TRBJ2-7; TRBD1 matches 12 bases. CDR1 and CDR2 from the germline V gene are MNHNY and SVGAGI (reference sequence). The V segment lost 0 bases and the J segment 7 bases; nucleotides outside the gene matches: 7. The CDR3 runs 16 residues. This chain's CDR3 is CASSYSMGQGAQEQYF. DNA of the CDR3: TGTGCCAGCAGTTACTCGATGGGACAGGGGGCGCAAGAGCAGTACTTC.

This chain links TRBV28 with TRBJ2-3, with a tentative D call TRBD1 (6 bases). Deletions cut 2 bases from V and 4 bases from J, with 10 bases between. CDR1 is MDHEN, CDR2 SYDVKM, per germline. The CDR3 has 14 amino acids. The CDR3 nucleotides are TGTGCCAGCAGTTTACCGAACAGGGCAGATACGCAGTATTTT. It codes for CASSLPNRADTQYF.